Shown below are 23 T cell receptor beta chains from a single sample sequenced in a study of PD-L1 blockade in urothelial cancer. The table came from immunoSEQ multiplex PCR; TCRdb's copy has only in-frame clones and leaves some out. The sample holds about 80,000 clones, around 90% seen once. The input for sequencing was PBMCs, taken around atezolizumab (anti-PD-L1) treatment. Every receptor here comes from a woman aged 70-85 years with urothelial cancer.

As concerns this clone: One junction end does not reproduce the germline sequence, and a read error may be involved. The V call is TRBV2, the J call TRBJ2-7; 13 positions agree with TRBD2. Germline-derived CDR1 and CDR2 are SNHLY and FYNNEI. The CDR3 contains 17 residues. The CDR3 region has the DNA TGTGCCAGCACTGAAAGAGCTGGGACTAGCGGGACCTACGAGCAGTACTTC. Translation: CASTERAGTSGTYEQYF.

This clone was detected once. CDR3: CASSAQGHGSYEQYF. In DNA form, the CDR3 reads TGTGCCAGCAGCGCCCAGGGGCACGGATCCTACGAGCAGTACTTC. The chain is built from TRBV5-6 and TRBJ2-7; D perhaps matches TRBD1 (6 bases). The ends were cut back, 4 bases at V and 1 base at J, with 15 bases in the middle. CDR3 length equals 15 residues. Germline V lookup: CDR1 SGHDT, CDR2 YYEEEE.

This clone was found once. The CDR3 DNA follows: TGCGCCAGCAGTTACGGACAGGGGGCTGGAAACACCATATATTTT. It yields the protein CASSYGQGAGNTIYF. The chain has TRBV10-2 and TRBJ1-3, with TRBD1 matching over 10 bases. The J segment lost 2 bases and the V segment lost 5 bases, leaving 3 bases of the junction unmatched. CDR3 length equals 15 residues. Germline loops: CDR1 WSHSY, CDR2 SAAADI.

V and J are TRBV5-6 and TRBJ2-1, with 9 bases lining up with TRBD1. The CDR3 sequence is 16 residues long. V gave up 3 bases and J gave up 7 bases; unmatched junction bases: 11. Looked up from germline, CDR1 is SGHDT and CDR2 is YYEEEE. Here the CDR3 reads CASSSYYRGQVNEQFF. The CDR3, as DNA: TGTGCCAGCAGCTCATATTACAGGGGGCAGGTTAATGAGCAGTTCTTC.

This clone was seen once. This rearrangement joins TRBV9 to TRBJ1-4; TRBD1 matches at 8 bases. Germline lookup yields CDR1 SGDLS and CDR2 YYNGEE. The V gene end was trimmed by 1 base and the J gene end by 7 bases; junction bases not matched to a gene: 21. The CDR3 loop spans 20 amino acids. The CDR3 protein is CASSVPRTGKAGDLSEKLFF. In nucleotides, the CDR3 is TGTGCCAGCAGCGTACCAAGGACAGGGAAGGCGGGCGATCTGAGTGAAAAACTGTTTTTT.

This CDR3 reads CASSVDSAGGYGYTF. For the CDR3, the DNA is TGTGCCAGCAGCGTAGACTCCGCTGGAGGTTATGGCTACACCTTC. This sequence joins TRBV9 and TRBJ1-2; D remains ambiguous. The length of the CDR3 is 15 residues. Germline-derived CDR1 and CDR2 are SGDLS and YYNGEE. Between the trimmed V and J ends, which lost 0 bases and 5 bases, there was a span of 14 bases.

This rearrangement joins TRBV7-2 to TRBJ2-2; maybe TRBD1 (5 bases). The germline CDR1 and CDR2 sequences are SGHTA and FQGNSA. The germline V and J ends were trimmed by 1 base and 6 bases, with 9 bases remaining between them. The CDR3 is 14 amino acids. CDR3 sequence reads: CASSLDSGPGELFF. For the CDR3, the DNA is TGTGCCAGCAGCTTAGATTCAGGGCCCGGGGAGCTGTTTTTT. Full variable domain (rest looked up from reference TRBV7-2 and TRBJ2-2): GAGVSQSPSNKVTEKGKDVELRCDPISGHTALYWYRQSLGQGLEFLIYFQGNSAPDKSGLPSDRFSAERTGGSVSTLTIQRTQQEDSAVYLCASSLDSGPGELFFGEGSRLTVL.

V is TRBV2 and J is TRBJ2-5, with 12 bases lining up with TRBD1. The ends lost 8 bases at V and 5 bases at J; junction bases unmatched: 6. CDR3 size: 14 residues. Germline-derived CDR1 and CDR2 are SNHLY and FYNNEI. Written as DNA, the CDR3 is TGTGCCAGCTTGGGACAGGGGGCAGGGGAGACCCAGTACTTC. It encodes CASLGQGAGETQYF.

The chain combines TRBV27 with TRBJ1-1; the D gene is possibly TRBD1 (5 bases). There are 15 residues in the CDR3. V lost 8 bases to trimming and J lost 0 bases, with 16 bases between them. The germline V gene has CDR1 MNHEY and CDR2 SMNVEV (reference sequence). CDR3 sequence (DNA): TGTGCCAGCGGCCGGAGACAAGGGGTGAACACTGAAGCTTTCTTT. Residues: CASGRRQGVNTEAFF.

V is TRBV30 and J is TRBJ1-3; the D is unclear. The V and J ends lost 2 bases and 0 bases respectively, with 8 bases between them. The CDR3 has 14 amino acids. Germline-derived CDR1 and CDR2 are GTSNPN and SVGIG (reference sequence). CDR3 nucleotide sequence: TGTGCCTGGAGTACAGCTTTCTCTGGAAACACCATATATTTT. Translated: CAWSTAFSGNTIYF.

The V call is TRBV19, the J call TRBJ2-1, with TRBD2 matching over 11 bases. The CDR3 is 14 amino acids. Per the germline V gene, CDR1 is LNHDA and CDR2 is SQIVND (reference sequence). Losses at the gene ends were 8 bases for V and 6 bases for J; bases not matched to a gene: 6. Written as DNA, the CDR3 is TGTGCCAGTTCTAGCGGGAGGCTCGGCAATGAGCAGTTCTTC. Its protein is CASSSGRLGNEQFF.

This chain connects TRBV19 to TRBJ2-2, with D possibly TRBD2 on 5 matching bases. The V end was cut by 4 bases, the J end by 3 bases, with 18 bases between. CDR3 length equals 17 residues. Germline V gene data show CDR1 as LNHDA and CDR2 as SQIVND (reference sequence). The CDR3 nucleotides read TGTGCCAGTAGTACCCGTCTGAAGGGAGTAGACACCGGGGAGCTGTTTTTT. Its protein product is CASSTRLKGVDTGELFF.

The chain has TRBV11-2 and TRBJ2-5; D possibly corresponds to TRBD1 (6 bases). CDR3 size: 18 residues. V dropped 5 bases and J dropped 0 bases, with 22 bases sitting between them. Germline CDR1 and CDR2: SGHAT and FQNNGV. The chain's CDR3 is CASSPRGLGGLYQETQYF. For the CDR3, the DNA is TGTGCCAGCAGCCCAAGAGGGTTAGGGGGTTTGTACCAAGAGACCCAGTACTTC.

The chain employs TRBV7-2 and TRBJ2-3; 9 bases fit TRBD2. From germline, CDR1 is SGHTA and CDR2 FQGNSA. CDR3 size: 16 residues. Trimming removed 1 base from V and 5 bases from J; junction bases left unmatched: 7. CDR3 nucleotides: TGTGCCAGCAGCTTAGTAGCGGGAGTATCACAAGATACGCAGTATTTT. It codes for CASSLVAGVSQDTQYF.

Written as DNA, the CDR3 is TGTGCCAGTAGGGACAGGGCCGCAACTAATGAAAAACTGTTTTTT. Amino acid sequence: CASRDRAATNEKLFF. The V call is TRBV19, the J call TRBJ1-4; 8 bases fit TRBD1. Trimming at V came to 6 bases and at J to 0 bases, leaving 3 bases not matched to a gene. The germline V gene encodes CDR1 LNHDA and CDR2 SQIVND (reference sequence). This CDR3 region has 15 residues. Combining the CDR3 with reference TRBV19 and TRBJ1-4 gives the whole variable domain DGGITQSPKYLFRKEGQNVTLSCEQNLNHDAMYWYRQDPGQGLRLIYYSQIVNDFQKGDIAEGYSVSREKKESFPLTVTSAQKNPTAFYLCASRDRAATNEKLFFGSGTQLSVL.

The gene calls are TRBV5-1 and TRBJ2-3; TRBD2 agrees at 8 bases. V lost 6 bases to trimming and J lost 5 bases; unmatched junction nucleotides: 14. In germline, CDR1 is SGHRS, CDR2 YFSETQ. The CDR3 covers 16 residues. DNA for the CDR3: TGCGCCAGCACCCTCCAACCCGGGGGGGCAAGAGATACGCAGTATTTT. Its translation is CASTLQPGGARDTQYF.

The rearrangement uses TRBV2 and TRBJ1-1, with 7 bases that match TRBD1. Losses at the gene ends were 3 bases for V and 0 bases for J; bases not matched to a gene: 4. This CDR3 comprises 15 residues. Germline CDR1 and CDR2: SNHLY and FYNNEI. CDR3 bases: TGTGCCAGCAGTGAGACAGGGAATTTGAACACTGAAGCTTTCTTT. This codes for CASSETGNLNTEAFF.

The chain links TRBV18 to TRBJ1-4, with TRBD1 as a possible D gene (5 bases). This CDR3 is 14 amino acids long. The germline V gene encodes CDR1 KGHSH and CDR2 LQKENI. Trimming stripped 3 bases from V and 3 bases from J, with 8 bases between. CDR3 nucleotide sequence: TGTGCCAGCTCACCGACAGCTTCTAATGAAAAACTGTTTTTT. The encoded protein is CASSPTASNEKLFF.

This clone was seen only once. The chain employs TRBV30 and TRBJ2-7, with D perhaps matching TRBD2 (5 bases). CDR3 length: 11 amino acids. Deletions cut 0 bases from V and 5 bases from J, with 5 bases between. The V gene's germline CDR1 is GTSNPN and CDR2 SVGIG (reference sequence). CDR3 bases: TGTGCCTGGAGTGTCGGGGACGAGCAGTACTTC. Translated, it gives CAWSVGDEQYF.

The chain carries TRBV4-1 and TRBJ1-3; 8 bases align to TRBD1. With V trimmed by 6 bases and J by 8 bases, 12 bases remained unmatched. CDR3 length: 15 amino acids. The V gene's germline CDR1 is MGHRA and CDR2 YSYEKL. As DNA, the CDR3 is TGCGCCAGCAGTCCAACGACAGGGGATCCAGACACCATATATTTT. This encodes CASSPTTGDPDTIYF.

V gene TRBV15 combines with J gene TRBJ1-2; possible D gene TRBD1, 6 bases. CDR3 length: 16 residues. Germline V lookup: CDR1 LNHNV, CDR2 YYDKDF (reference sequence). V dropped 3 bases and J dropped 0 bases, with 14 bases sitting between them. The CDR3 bases are TGTGCCACCAGCAGGGGAACAGGGCCCTCTAACTATGGCTACACCTTC. Translation gives CATSRGTGPSNYGYTF.

This clone was found a few times. This chain links TRBV4-3 with TRBJ1-2, with TRBD1 identical over 10 bases. The CDR3 is made up of 17 amino acids. The V gene's germline CDR1 is LGHNA and CDR2 YSLEER. V trimming: 0 bases; J trimming: 8 bases; junction bases outside the gene matches: 12. The CDR3: CASSQDPGGQGLRGYTF. The CDR3 coding sequence is TGCGCCAGCAGCCAAGATCCGGGGGGACAGGGGCTCCGGGGCTACACCTTC.

CDR3 sequence: CASSLTGTEAFF. The CDR3 DNA is TGTGCCAGCAGCTTGACAGGGACTGAAGCTTTCTTT. The V call is TRBV5-6, the J call TRBJ1-1; D might be TRBD1 (6 bases). CDR1 is SGHDT, CDR2 YYEEEE, per germline. This CDR3 has 12 amino acids. V was pared by 1 base and J by 5 bases, with 6 bases between.